This T cell receptor beta chain was sequenced in a study of beta chain features in type 1 diabetes. Study-level information: No patient-donor differences in age, gender, total cells or subset yield.

Germline V CDR1 and CDR2: SGHNT, YENEEA. V lost 5 bases and J lost 3, with 17 bases in between. The CDR3 loop spans 15 amino acids. Every isolated RNA sample was fully reverse transcribed, so sequencing captured expressed TCRB transcripts. This table comes from immunoSEQ multiplex PCR, and its TCRdb copy is limited to in-frame clones, with some not included. The repertoire has 250,000 to 300,000 clones, less than 30% of them found once; the top ten carry approximately 0.011%. Concerning this clone: Its target is not known.

Populations obtained by sorting all exceeded 95% purity. Study observations and caveats: Compared with healthy donors, patients appeared to share more similar naive, central memory and regulatory TCRB repertoires. People with Type 1 diabetes carried modestly yet significantly shorter TCRB CDR3s in all four CD4+ subsets. Insertions at VDJ junctions were less frequent in type 1 diabetes patients. These patients also deleted more nucleotides at the same junctions.

The chain is built from TRBV11-3 and TRBJ2-7; TRBD1 might be the D (7 bases). This TCR was sampled from a woman aged 25 to 39 with type 1 diabetes. The sample comprised naive CD4+ T cells from blood. DNA of the CDR3: TGTGCCAGCAGCCCTGGCGGAGGGGGCGGCTACGAGCAGTACTTC. Its translation: CASSPGGGGGYEQYF.